A single sample is the source of the 8 T cell receptor beta chains below, sequenced in a study of shared clonotypes between healthy human individuals. The protocol was immunoSEQ multiplex PCR, while the TCRdb copy is restricted to in-frame clones and leaves out a portion. The sample lists hundreds of thousands of clones, approximately 80% seen once, with 10% to 15% in the top ten. The sequenced sample was PBMCs. These receptors were obtained from a woman in her 40s in good health. Some clones in this sample may be carry-over from other donors' samples.

The chain carries TRBV18 and TRBJ2-5; possible D gene TRBD1, 6 bases. Per germline, CDR1 KGHSH and CDR2 LQKENI. The CDR3 length is 17 residues. The V end was cut by 3 bases, the J end by 1 base, with 18 bases between. The CDR3 nucleotides are TGTGCCAGCTCACCTAGGGCCGGGACACCCCTCCAAGAGACCCAGTACTTC. This gives the protein CASSPRAGTPLQETQYF. The full variable domain, its missing parts supplied by reference TRBV18 and TRBJ2-5, is NAGVMQNPRHLVRRRGQEARLRCSPMKGHSHVYWYRQLPEEGLKFMVYLQKENIIDESGMPKERFSAEFPKEGPSILRIQQVVRGDSAAYFCASSPRAGTPLQETQYFGPGTRLLVL.

A word on this clone: With a much larger clone just one base away, this may be a read error. The rearrangement joins TRBV27 to TRBJ1-2; 7 positions agree with TRBD1. CDR3 length equals 15 residues. The germline V gene has CDR1 MNHEY and CDR2 SMNVEV (reference sequence). The CDR3 reads CASSIRGRANYDYTF. The CDR3 bases are TGTGCCAGCAGTATCAGGGGGAGGGCTAACTATGACTACACCTTC.

J is TRBJ1-2 and V is TRBV2; D possibly corresponds to TRBD1 (5 bases). Germline V lookup: CDR1 SNHLY, CDR2 FYNNEI. V was clipped by 7 bases and J by 5 bases, with 38 bases between them. The CDR3 contains 21 residues. The CDR3 is CASKRSWGSPQKSITQYGYTF. In DNA, the CDR3 is TGTGCCAGCAAGCGATCGTGGGGGTCGCCCCAGAAATCAATCACGCAGTATGGCTACACCTTC.

V is TRBV19 and J is TRBJ2-1; the D gene is possibly TRBD2 (5 bases). The germline gives CDR1 LNHDA, CDR2 SQIVND (reference sequence). Trimming took off 3 bases at V and 11 bases at J, with 17 bases between the two ends. This CDR3 spans 14 amino acids. The CDR3 here is CASSIRARVLQQFF. CDR3 nucleotide sequence: TGTGCCAGTAGTATTAGGGCGAGGGTGTTGCAGCAGTTCTTC.

V gene TRBV27 combines with J gene TRBJ2-7, with 7 bases lining up with TRBD1. The CDR3 has 13 amino acids. V lost 3 bases and J lost 7; bases outside the gene matches: 6. Germline assignment: CDR1 MNHEY and CDR2 SMNVEV (reference sequence). This CDR3 is CASSFSRGREQYF. For the CDR3, the DNA is TGTGCCAGCAGTTTTAGTAGGGGGCGAGAGCAGTACTTC.

V gene TRBV15 combines with J gene TRBJ2-7, with a possible D match to TRBD1 (6 bases). The CDR3 loop spans 15 amino acids. V was clipped by 1 base and J by 0 bases, with 10 bases between them. Per germline, CDR1 LNHNV and CDR2 YYDKDF (reference sequence). The CDR3 protein is CATSRGADSSYEQYF. DNA for the CDR3: TGTGCCACCAGCAGAGGGGCGGACAGCTCCTACGAGCAGTACTTC.

The chain uses TRBV28 and TRBJ2-2; no reliable D call. Germline CDR1 is MDHEN and CDR2 is SYDVKM. CDR3 size: 12 residues. V was pared by 3 bases and J by 5 bases, with 4 bases between. The CDR3 loop is CASSFGTGELFF. The CDR3 DNA reads as TGTGCCAGCAGTTTTGGTACCGGGGAGCTGTTTTTT.

Here the CDR3 reads CASSFHSSYNEQFF. CDR3 DNA sequence: TGCGCCAGCAGCTTTCATAGCTCCTACAATGAGCAGTTCTTC. This rearrangement joins TRBV5-1 to TRBJ2-1; D not certain. V was pared by 2 bases and J by 0 bases, with 6 bases between. The germline gives CDR1 SGHRS, CDR2 YFSETQ. The CDR3 runs to 14 residues.